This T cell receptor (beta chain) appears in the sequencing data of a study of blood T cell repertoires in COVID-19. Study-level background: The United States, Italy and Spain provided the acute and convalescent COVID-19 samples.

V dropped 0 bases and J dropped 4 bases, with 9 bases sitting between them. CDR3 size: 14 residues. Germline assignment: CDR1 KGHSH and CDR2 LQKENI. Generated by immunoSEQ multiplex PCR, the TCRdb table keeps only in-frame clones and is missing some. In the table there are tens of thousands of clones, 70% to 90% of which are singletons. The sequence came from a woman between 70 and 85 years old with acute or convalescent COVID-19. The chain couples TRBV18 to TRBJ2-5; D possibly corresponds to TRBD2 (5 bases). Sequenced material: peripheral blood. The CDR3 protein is CASSPPLATETQYF. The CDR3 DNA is TGTGCCAGCTCACCACCGCTAGCTACAGAGACCCAGTACTTC.